This paragraph covers one TCR beta chain sequence. What it binds is not known. The source of the sample is a study of OX40 agonist ivuxolimab in advanced cancers. General study points: CD4+ and CD8+ blood T cells expanded clonally by week 6 at 0.1 to 3.0 mg/kg. Nonresponders, in some cases, also had low normalized T-cell clonal expansion. The expanded peripheral T cells' antigen specificity was not determined.

Peripheral blood came from all dose cohorts at three timepoints. Generated by immunoSEQ multiplex PCR, the TCRdb table keeps only in-frame clones and is missing some. The sample records more than 50,000 clones, around 86% being singletons. This CDR3 is built from 12 residues. The V end lost 6 bases, the J end lost 4 bases, and 7 bases lay between the germline ends. The germline gives CDR1 MGHRA, CDR2 YSYEKL. This specimen was CD4+ or CD8+ T cells sorted from blood, taken in a trial of the OX40 agonist ivuxolimab. The sequence derives from an adult with an advanced solid tumor such as melanoma, head and neck, liver or kidney cancer. The chain recombines TRBV4-1 with TRBJ1-3; D unresolved. In DNA form, the CDR3 reads TGCGCCAGCAGTCGAGAGGGAAACACCATATATTTT. Amino acid sequence: CASSREGNTIYF.